The subject of this entry is one TCR beta chain. No antigen is known for it. This sample stems from a study of beta chain features in type 1 diabetes. The wider study: There was similarity between patients and healthy donors in age, gender and cell yields. Taken together, all samples contributed roughly 100 million examined sorted cells. Broader study findings: A definitive answer on HLA type influencing TCRB rearrangement was not reached here. Among type 1 diabetes patients, VDJ junctions had fewer insertions and more deletions.

The length of the CDR3 is 13 residues. Germline trimming cut 4 bases from V and 6 bases from J; bases unmatched to any gene: 2. Germline V gene lookup returns CDR1 ENHRY and CDR2 SYGVKD. The sequenced template was cDNA made from the entire isolated RNA. Produced via immunoSEQ multiplex PCR; TCRdb's table is partial and in-frame only. The table records approximately 470,000 clones, approximately 31% of them present only once. The TCR was taken from a man aged 18 to 30 in good health. The chain is built from TRBV10-3 and TRBJ2-3; 9 bases map to TRBD2. Material for sequencing was naive CD4+ T cells from blood. This CDR3 is CAISAGLADTQYF. The CDR3 DNA sequence: TGTGCCATCAGTGCGGGACTAGCCGATACGCAGTATTTT.